The present entry profiles one T cell receptor (beta chain) with its context. Its antigen is still unknown. It was with 60 Vbeta and 13 Jbeta primers that the PCR ran. Repertoires were generated with immunoSEQ multiplex PCR, while TCRdb's copy carries only in-frame clones and drops some. The sample lists 95,000 to 150,000 clones, roughly a tenth occurring once. V gave up 4 bases and J gave up 4 bases; unmatched junction bases: 5. CDR3 length: 16 amino acids. Germline CDR1 and CDR2: MNHEY and SMNVEV (reference sequence). This sample is part of a study of cytomegalovirus exposure and HLA in healthy donors. Study results and limitations: In vitro confirmation showed a few CMV-associated chains to be CMV antigen specific. It was likely that a cluster of highly shared sequence variants was a sequencing artifact. The classifier was said to identify cytomegalovirus status with high specificity and sensitivity. In a later analysis, around 18,000 TCR beta sequences were associated with HLA alleles at 0.05 false discovery rate.

The origin of this receptor is a young woman in good health and CMV-seropositive. This rearrangement joins TRBV27 to TRBJ2-5; TRBD2 aligns across 14 bases. The sequenced sample was PBMCs. CDR3 sequence reads: CASSYTGTSGRETQYF. DNA for the CDR3: TGTGCCAGCAGTTATACCGGGACTAGCGGGAGAGAGACCCAGTACTTC.